The 22 T cell receptor beta chains in this list originate from one sample, sequenced in a study of radiation and T cells in renal cell carcinoma. Time point of the sample: blood 4 weeks post-SBRT, at nephrectomy. This sample's treatment: 15 Gy SBRT to primary tumor, nephrectomy 4 weeks later. Repertoires were generated with immunoSEQ multiplex PCR, while TCRdb's copy carries only in-frame clones and drops some. The repertoire has about 78,000 clones, 89% of them found once; the top ten carry roughly 5.4%. This specimen was blood, taken from a patient whose treatment included radiotherapy and nephrectomy. These receptors were obtained from a woman in her 70s with renal cell carcinoma.

CDR3 nucleotides: TGCGCCAGCAGCTCGGGGGGGTATTCACCCCTCCACTTT. This translates into CASSSGGYSPLHF. The chain joins TRBV4-3 to TRBJ1-6; tentatively, D is TRBD1 (5 bases). V lost 5 bases to trimming and J lost 8 bases, with 10 bases between them. There are 13 residues in the CDR3. CDR1 and CDR2 from the germline V gene are LGHNA and YSLEER.

The V call is TRBV11-1, the J call TRBJ2-7, with a possible D match to TRBD2 (6 bases). The CDR3 extends over 16 amino acids. Per germline, CDR1 SGHAT and CDR2 FQDESV (reference sequence). Trimming pared 4 bases from V and 0 bases from J, leaving 16 bases between. The CDR3 protein is CASSWGSGRGSYEQYF. As DNA, the CDR3 is TGTGCCAGCAGCTGGGGGAGCGGGCGGGGCTCCTACGAGCAGTACTTC.

The chain uses TRBV7-9 and TRBJ2-2, with D perhaps matching TRBD1 (6 bases). V gave up 11 bases and J gave up 6 bases, with 13 bases separating them. The CDR3 is made up of 12 amino acids. Germline V gene lookup returns CDR1 SEHNR and CDR2 FQNEAQ (reference sequence). In DNA, the CDR3 is TGTGCCGGGACATCCGGGGCCGGGGAGCTGTTTTTT. Its protein product is CAGTSGAGELFF.

The chain recombines TRBV15 with TRBJ2-3, with 8 bases matching TRBD2. CDR1 and CDR2 (germline): LNHNV, YYDKDF (reference sequence). With 5 bases clipped from V and 5 bases from J, the junction kept 6 bases outside the gene matches. The CDR3 spans 14 residues. The CDR3 here is CATSPGLGVDTQYF. The CDR3 bases are TGTGCCACCAGCCCGGGACTAGGGGTAGATACGCAGTATTTT.

This chain uses TRBV5-1 with TRBJ1-1; no definite D call. Trimming removed 0 bases at V and 4 bases at J, with 10 bases between. Germline assignment: CDR1 SGHRS and CDR2 YFSETQ. The length of the CDR3 is 14 residues. The CDR3 sequence: CASSLDGGRTEAFF. The DNA for the CDR3 is TGCGCCAGCAGCTTGGACGGAGGTCGCACTGAAGCTTTCTTT.

The chain has TRBV28 and TRBJ1-5, with D possibly being TRBD1 (5 bases). Germline V CDR1 and CDR2: MDHEN, SYDVKM. Trimming removed 6 bases at V and 4 bases at J, with 7 bases between. This CDR3 region has 12 residues. Here the CDR3 reads CASRGTNQPQHF. In DNA, the CDR3 is TGTGCCAGCAGGGGGACTAATCAGCCCCAGCATTTT. Full variable domain (remainder filled in from reference TRBV28 and TRBJ1-5): DVKVTQSSRYLVKRTGEKVFLECVQDMDHENMFWYRQDPGLGLRLIYFSYDVKMKEKGDIPEGYSVSREKKERFSLILESASTNQTSMYLCASRGTNQPQHFGDGTRLSIL.

The chain joins TRBV4-3 to TRBJ2-4; possible D gene TRBD2, 5 bases. CDR3 size: 14 residues. Germline lookup yields CDR1 LGHNA and CDR2 YSLEER. Trimming removed 4 bases at V and 0 bases at J, with 7 bases between. The CDR3 DNA reads as TGCGCCAGCAGCCCACGGGGAGCCAAAAACATTCAGTACTTC. It encodes CASSPRGAKNIQYF.

CDR3 in DNA: TGTGCCAGCAGCTTGACCGGGACAGGCAATGAAAAACTGTTTTTT. Translation: CASSLTGTGNEKLFF. The J gene is TRBJ1-4, the V gene TRBV5-8, with TRBD1 matching 8 bases. Looked up from germline, CDR1 is SGHTS and CDR2 is YDEGEE. V was clipped by 1 base and J by 5 bases; unmatched bases: 4. The CDR3 loop spans 15 amino acids.

This clone was found once. This chain connects TRBV5-6 to TRBJ2-1; D is possibly TRBD1 (6 bases). Germline V gives CDR1 SGHDT, CDR2 YYEEEE. V lost 2 bases to trimming and J lost 5 bases, with 8 bases between them. The CDR3 consists of 13 residues. The CDR3 is CASSFRGHNEQFF. Written as DNA, the CDR3 is TGTGCCAGCAGCTTCAGGGGTCACAATGAGCAGTTCTTC.

The chain uses TRBV5-4 and TRBJ1-4; TRBD1 matches 9 bases. Unmatched junction bases numbered 2, after V lost 2 bases and J lost 6 bases. The CDR3 runs to 14 residues. CDR1 is SGHNT, CDR2 YYREEE, per germline (reference sequence). The CDR3 DNA reads as TGTGCCAGCAGCTTCCGGGACAGGGATGAAAAACTGTTTTTT. Translating gives CASSFRDRDEKLFF. The whole variable domain, filled in from reference TRBV5-4 and TRBJ1-4, reads ETGVTQSPTHLIKTRGQQVTLRCSSQSGHNTVSWYQQALGQGPQFIFQYYREEENGRGNFPPRFSGLQFPNYSSELNVNALELDDSALYLCASSFRDRDEKLFFGSGTQLSVL.

This clone was seen a single time. This chain joins TRBV28 and TRBJ1-2; D is perhaps TRBD1 (5 bases). CDR1 and CDR2 from the germline V gene are MDHEN and SYDVKM. The CDR3 extends over 13 amino acids. V lost 4 bases, J lost 4 bases, and 10 bases lay in between. The DNA of the CDR3 is TGTGCCAGCAGTTACCGGGACCTCTATGGCTACACCTTC. Protein sequence: CASSYRDLYGYTF.

The chain couples TRBV7-6 to TRBJ2-7; 9 bases agree with TRBD2. This CDR3 is built from 14 residues. V lost 5 bases and J lost 2; bases outside the gene matches: 4. CDR1 and CDR2 from the germline V gene are SGHVS and FNYEAQ. The chain's CDR3 is CASSPTSGAYEQYF. The CDR3 region has the DNA TGTGCCAGCAGCCCGACTAGCGGTGCCTACGAGCAGTACTTC.

The chain has TRBV21-1 and TRBJ1-6; the D call of TRBD1 is as the table states it, not checked on the DNA. TRBV21-1 is deemed a pseudogene. This CDR3 is built from 15 residues. CDR3 sequence: CASSKSTGDVSPLHF. In DNA form, the CDR3 reads TGTGCCAGCAGCAAATCTACAGGGGACGTTTCACCCCTCCACTTT.

The chain recombines TRBV5-4 with TRBJ1-1; D unresolved. CDR1 SGHNT and CDR2 YYREEE come from the germline V gene (reference sequence). Trimming removed 4 bases from V and 4 bases from J, with 11 bases in between. The CDR3 extends over 13 amino acids. The chain's CDR3 is CASSRDTGTEAFF. DNA of the CDR3: TGTGCCAGCAGCAGAGACACTGGCACTGAAGCTTTCTTT.

The CDR3 loop reads CASRTANYGYTF. As DNA, the CDR3 is TGTGCCAGCAGGACAGCTAACTATGGCTACACCTTC. The chain couples TRBV2 to TRBJ1-2; perhaps TRBD1 as D (5 bases). Germline V gene lookup returns CDR1 SNHLY and CDR2 FYNNEI. The CDR3 has 12 residues. Trimming left V 6 bases short and J 0 bases short, with 5 bases between.

The table lists this clone with a few counts. A read error may account for a junction end that differs from germline. The CDR3, as DNA: TGTGCCAGTAGTATAGCCGCCACAAGCATTTTT. Protein product: CASSIAATSIF. The V call is TRBV19, the J call TRBJ1-1; D is unresolved. There are 11 residues in the CDR3. CDR1 is LNHDA, CDR2 SQIVND, per germline (reference sequence).

The chain employs TRBV19 and TRBJ2-1; perhaps D is TRBD1 or TRBD2 (6 bases each). The CDR3 has 16 amino acids. CDR1 LNHDA and CDR2 SQIVND come from the germline V gene (reference sequence). Between the trimmed V and J ends, which lost 3 bases and 0 bases, there was a span of 12 bases. CDR3 sequence: CASSIRGQSSYNEQFF. The CDR3 DNA is TGTGCCAGTAGTATTCGGGGGCAGAGCTCCTACAATGAGCAGTTCTTC.

This chain uses TRBV29-1 with TRBJ2-7, with D possibly matching TRBD2 (5 bases). The CDR3 extends over 12 amino acids. Trimming shortened V by 5 bases and J by 5 bases, and 13 bases separated the two germline ends. Germline V gene sequence: CDR1 SQVTM, CDR2 ANQGSEA. As DNA, the CDR3 is TGCAGCGTTAGAGGGAACGAAAACGAGCAGTACTTC. Its translation: CSVRGNENEQYF.

This clone was seen more than once but under ten times. The V gene is TRBV29-1, the J gene TRBJ1-2; D perhaps matches TRBD1 (6 bases). The CDR3 has 13 residues. CDR1 is SQVTM, CDR2 ANQGSEA, per germline. The V and J ends lost 2 bases and 4 bases respectively, with 11 bases between them. In DNA form, the CDR3 reads TGCAGCGTTGAAAGAAGCAGGGGCTATGGCTACACCTTC. It translates to CSVERSRGYGYTF.

The chain uses TRBV2 and TRBJ2-3, with unresolved D. V was trimmed by 5 bases and J by 3 bases, leaving 3 bases between them. This CDR3 spans 11 amino acids. CDR1 and CDR2 from the germline V gene are SNHLY and FYNNEI. CDR3 DNA: TGTGCCAGCAGTCTGACAGATACGCAGTATTTT. Residues: CASSLTDTQYF.

The V call is TRBV7-9, the J call TRBJ2-5, with TRBD2 matching 10 bases. V lost 5 bases and J lost 1; bases outside the gene matches: 16. This CDR3 is 19 amino acids long. Germline CDR1 reads SEHNR; CDR2 reads FQNEAQ (reference sequence). This chain's CDR3 is CASSPQPIAGGVGQETQYF. The CDR3 DNA reads TGTGCCAGCAGCCCGCAACCGATAGCGGGGGGCGTCGGCCAAGAGACCCAGTACTTC.

The chain uses TRBV11-1 and TRBJ2-3; 9 bases match TRBD2. The CDR3 has 14 amino acids. V lost 6 bases and J lost 7; bases outside the gene matches: 8. Germline V gene sequence: CDR1 SGHAT, CDR2 FQDESV (reference sequence). The CDR3 bases are TGTGCCAGCAGTCCGAGGACTAGCGTGAATACGCAGTATTTT. Translated: CASSPRTSVNTQYF.